This TCR beta chain was sequenced for a study of vaccination and CD4 T cells after COVID-19. Researchers used the Oncomine TCR Beta short-read assay to sequence DNA from cultured CD4+ T cells. TCRdb passed the PCR reads through MiXCR, listing each CDR3 protein once. The repertoire has some 3,100 distinct CDR3 sequences, about 72% of them found once; the top ten carry just over 20%. As for treatment: roughly nine-day PBMC culture with coronavirus spike peptide pools or control peptides (ViraFEST assay). V trimming: 3 bases; J trimming: 9 bases; junction bases outside the gene matches: 8. Germline V CDR1 and CDR2: DFQATT, SNEGSKA (reference sequence). CDR3 length: 13 amino acids. The sample holds a few counts of this clonotype. Antigen: not known.

This sequence originates from a human donor who had recovered from COVID-19. The chain has TRBV20-1 and TRBJ2-3; 8 bases are a match to TRBD1. The sequencing input was CD4+ T cells from blood, cultured in vitro. The CDR3 is CSASVTGEGTQYF. DNA for the CDR3: TGCAGTGCTAGCGTGACAGGGGAAGGAACGCAGTATTTT.